This passage covers 14 T cell receptor beta chains from one sample sequenced in a study of cytomegalovirus exposure and HLA in healthy donors. PCR involved 60 Vbeta and 13 Jbeta primers. Assay used: immunoSEQ multiplex PCR; TCRdb lists only in-frame clones, some missing. Here the sample spans about 140,000 clones, roughly two thirds being singletons. Sequencing was performed on PBMCs. These receptors originate from a male donor in good health and CMV-seronegative.

The chain employs TRBV5-4 and TRBJ2-7; 7 nucleotides line up with TRBD1. Germline CDR1 and CDR2: SGHNT and YYREEE (reference sequence). V gave up 5 bases and J gave up 6 bases; unmatched junction bases: 5. CDR3 length: 12 amino acids. The CDR3 DNA is TGTGCCAGCAGTCGACAGGGCGGCGAGCAGTACTTC. Residues: CASSRQGGEQYF.

This clone was seen only a few times. The chain recombines TRBV2 with TRBJ1-5, with 7 bases fitting TRBD1. The CDR3 has 16 residues. Germline CDR1 SNHLY, CDR2 FYNNEI. J lost 7 bases, V lost 2 bases, and 11 bases had no gene match. CDR3 DNA sequence: TGTGCCAGCAGTGAATCCCGGGGCCAGGGGGGCCAGCCCCAGCATTTT. Its translation is CASSESRGQGGQPQHF. The full variable domain, completed using reference TRBV2 and TRBJ1-5, is EPEVTQTPSHQVTQMGQEVILRCVPISNHLYFYWYRQILGQKVEFLVSFYNNEISEKSEIFDDQFSVERPDGSNFTLKIRSTKLEDSAMYFCASSESRGQGGQPQHFGDGTRLSIL.

This chain connects TRBV5-1 to TRBJ1-6; no clear D gene. This CDR3 spans 17 amino acids. V lost 0 bases and J lost 0, with 10 bases in between. Germline loops: CDR1 SGHRS, CDR2 YFSETQ. Here the CDR3 DNA reads TGCGCCAGCAGCTTGGAAGTCAGAAGCTCCTATAATTCACCCCTCCACTTT. Translating gives CASSLEVRSSYNSPLHF.

The chain carries TRBV6-4 and TRBJ2-3, with a tentative D call TRBD2 (5 bases). V dropped 3 bases and J dropped 6 bases, with 13 bases sitting between them. The V gene's germline CDR1 is MRHNA and CDR2 SNTAGT. The CDR3 length is 14 residues. For the CDR3, the DNA is TGTGCCAGCAGTGAACGGGGTTTTACGGATACGCAGTATTTT. Protein product: CASSERGFTDTQYF.

The gene calls are TRBV19 and TRBJ1-2, with D perhaps matching TRBD1 (6 bases). Deletions cut 2 bases from V and 4 bases from J, with 8 bases between. CDR1 and CDR2 from the germline V gene are LNHDA and SQIVND (reference sequence). The CDR3 runs 13 residues. The CDR3 bases are TGTGCCAGTAGTATAAGGACAGCCTATGGCTACACCTTC. This gives the protein CASSIRTAYGYTF. Looking up the rest from reference TRBV19 and TRBJ1-2 gives the full variable domain: DGGITQSPKYLFRKEGQNVTLSCEQNLNHDAMYWYRQDPGQGLRLIYYSQIVNDFQKGDIAEGYSVSREKKESFPLTVTSAQKNPTAFYLCASSIRTAYGYTFGSGTRLTVV.

The chain is built from TRBV7-9 and TRBJ2-2, with D possibly TRBD1 on 6 matching bases. This CDR3 has 17 residues. Germline CDR1 reads SEHNR; CDR2 reads FQNEAQ (reference sequence). Trimming stripped 1 base from V and 2 bases from J, with 14 bases between. CDR3 amino acids: CASSLVRQGTNTGELFF. The CDR3 nucleotides read TGTGCCAGCAGCTTAGTCCGGCAGGGGACAAACACCGGGGAGCTGTTTTTT.

The J gene is TRBJ2-7, the V gene TRBV19, with D tentatively TRBD1 (5 bases). The CDR3 consists of 13 residues. V gave up 6 bases and J gave up 2 bases, with 11 bases separating them. Germline CDR1 LNHDA, CDR2 SQIVND (reference sequence). CDR3 region: CASSPGRAYEQYF. The CDR3 DNA reads as TGTGCCAGTAGCCCCGGCAGGGCCTACGAGCAGTACTTC.

In its sample, this clone was seen once. The chain has TRBV5-4 and TRBJ2-5; TRBD2 aligns across 13 bases. Germline V gives CDR1 SGHNT, CDR2 YYREEE (reference sequence). Trimming took 5 bases from V and 5 from J; bases not matched to a gene: 9. This CDR3 spans 16 amino acids. This CDR3 reads CASSRTMTSGGETQYF. Here the CDR3 DNA reads TGTGCCAGCAGTCGAACCATGACTAGCGGGGGGGAGACCCAGTACTTC.

The gene calls are TRBV5-1 and TRBJ2-1; 10 bases fit TRBD2. This CDR3 has 13 amino acids. V dropped 3 bases and J dropped 8; count of bases not matched to a gene: 2. In germline, CDR1 is SGHRS, CDR2 YFSETQ. The CDR3 protein is CASSSGTSDEQFF. CDR3 DNA: TGCGCCAGCAGCTCCGGGACTAGCGATGAGCAGTTCTTC.

V is TRBV7-6 and J is TRBJ2-4; 8 bases are shared with TRBD2. The CDR3 extends over 13 amino acids. Germline V gene lookup returns CDR1 SGHVS and CDR2 FNYEAQ. Losses at the gene ends were 4 bases for V and 8 bases for J; bases not matched to a gene: 4. In nucleotides, the CDR3 is TGTGCCAGCAGCTCCCGGGGGGGATACATTCAGTACTTC. It specifies CASSSRGGYIQYF.

The chain joins TRBV2 to TRBJ1-1, with no clear D. This CDR3 has 14 amino acids. V gave up 2 bases and J gave up 5 bases, with 12 bases separating them. Looked up from germline, CDR1 is SNHLY and CDR2 is FYNNEI. CDR3 DNA sequence: TGTGCCAGCAGTGAAACCGGGATTGCGACTGAAGCTTTCTTT. Protein: CASSETGIATEAFF.

This clone showed up just a few times. The V call is TRBV29-1, the J call TRBJ1-5; 7 bases agree with TRBD1. V was clipped by 4 bases and J by 6 bases; unmatched bases: 6. The CDR3 totals 13 residues. Germline V gene lookup returns CDR1 SQVTM and CDR2 ANQGSEA. CDR3 coding DNA: TGCAGCGTTGTCGAGTCAGGGGGTCAGCCCCAGCATTTT. Its protein product is CSVVESGGQPQHF.

V gene TRBV6-6 combines with J gene TRBJ2-5; 13 nucleotides line up with TRBD2. V lost 6 bases and J lost 1; bases outside the gene matches: 5. CDR3 length equals 16 residues. CDR1 is MNHNY, CDR2 SVGAGI, per germline (reference sequence). CDR3 protein: CASRLTSGGAQETQYF. The CDR3 DNA reads as TGTGCCAGCAGACTTACTAGCGGGGGGGCCCAAGAGACCCAGTACTTC.

The chain combines TRBV6-5 with TRBJ2-1, with TRBD2 as a possible D gene (6 bases). The germline gives CDR1 MNHEY, CDR2 SVGAGI. Trimming removed 4 bases from V and 3 bases from J, with 16 bases in between. This CDR3 region has 16 residues. The CDR3 region is CASSSSGGESYNEQFF. CDR3 bases: TGTGCCAGCAGTTCATCCGGAGGGGAGAGCTACAATGAGCAGTTCTTC.